The sequence of this T cell receptor beta chain was determined in a study of low-dose radiotherapy and immunotherapy resistance in tumors. About the research overall: Cohort 1 was given 0.5 Gy fractions every 2 weeks, 6.5 Gy in total. Intravenous administration to patients comprised nivolumab at 240 mg every two weeks and ipilimumab at 1 mg/kg every six weeks. Given every two weeks, intravenous cyclophosphamide 200 mg/m2 preceded radiation and immunotherapy by one day.

First-strand cDNA relied on TRAV- and TRBV-specific primers spanning alpha and beta chains. Using a constant-region primer together with a V-primer adapter, TCRs were subjected to about 20 PCR cycles of amplification. One entry per CDR3 protein, called by TCRdb with MiXCR from the reads. The data hold under 15,000 distinct CDR3 sequences, with 60% observed a single time. The study gave donors nivolumab, ipilimumab, aspirin, low-dose cyclophosphamide and low-dose radiotherapy. Germline values: CDR1 SEHNR, CDR2 FQNEAQ (reference sequence). The CDR3 spans 12 residues. V was trimmed by 5 bases and J by 9 bases, leaving 11 bases between them.

This TCR was recovered from a human donor with advanced metastatic prostate, ovarian, gallbladder or colorectal cancer (not recorded which). This table probably holds off-target reads from a library built for another chain. This chain connects TRBV7-9 to TRBJ1-5; D is unclear. The CDR3 sequence: CASSPLYGPQHF. CDR3 nucleotides: TGTGCCAGCAGCCCCCTTTATGGGCCCCAGCATTTT.